This T cell receptor (beta chain) came from a study of cytomegalovirus exposure and HLA in healthy donors. Study results and caveats: It was 150 to 200 TCR beta chains that were listed as cytomegalovirus-associated. Later genetic work tied a missense DCLRE1C variant to beta-chain V and J trimming.

The ends lost 0 bases at V and 6 bases at J; junction bases unmatched: 2. This CDR3 spans 15 amino acids. Germline CDR1 reads MRHNA; CDR2 reads SNTAGT. The PCR ran on 60 Vbeta and 13 Jbeta primers. The assay was immunoSEQ multiplex PCR, and TCRdb's table has in-frame clones only and misses some. The sample has 80,000 or so clones, 78% seen once. As to this clone: Its antigen remains unknown.

Sequencing was done on a sample of PBMCs. This sequence originates from a man aged 35-49 years in good health and CMV-seronegative. The chain joins TRBV6-4 to TRBJ1-4, with 9 bases aligning to TRBD1. Here the CDR3 DNA reads TGTGCCAGCAGTGACTCCGACAGGGGGGATGAAAAACTGTTTTTT. Its protein product is CASSDSDRGDEKLFF.